Listed below are T cell receptor beta chains from one sample, sequenced in a study of regulatory and conventional T cells in breast cancer. MiXCR, run by TCRdb on the PCR reads, gives a single entry per CDR3 protein. Here the sample spans approximately 9,500 distinct CDR3 sequences, about 35% being singletons. The material sequenced was conventional T cells from blood. All receptors derive from a male donor in good health. The CDR3 runs from the conserved cysteine through the conserved F or W. The order of the fields is clone size, V gene, D gene, J gene, CDR3 protein, CDR3 DNA. The D gene is left open where the match is weak. Size is stated for part of the rows, as once, few or many counts, or as a class when the clone is expanded.

abundance: -; v_gene: TRBV2; d_gene: -; j_gene: TRBJ1-5; CDR3aa: CASSLQVGNQPQHF; CDR3nt: TGTGCCAGCAGCCTACAGGTTGGCAATCAGCCCCAGCATTTT
abundance: -; v_gene: TRBV29-1; d_gene: -; j_gene: TRBJ1-1; CDR3aa: CSVRRNTEAFF; CDR3nt: TGCAGCGTACGCCGGAACACTGAAGCTTTCTTT
abundance: few; v_gene: TRBV7-9; d_gene: TRBD1; j_gene: TRBJ2-7; CDR3aa: CASSLAKGGQGAYEQYF; CDR3nt: TGTGCCAGCAGCTTAGCAAAGGGGGGACAGGGTGCCTACGAGCAGTACTTC
abundance: -; v_gene: TRBV5-4; d_gene: TRBD2; j_gene: TRBJ2-1; CDR3aa: CASSLGGDYNEQFF; CDR3nt: TGTGCCAGCAGTTTGGGAGGGGACTACAATGAGCAGTTCTTC
abundance: -; v_gene: TRBV7-2; d_gene: -; j_gene: TRBJ1-2; CDR3aa: CASSVRERYGYTF; CDR3nt: TGTGCCAGCAGCGTCAGGGAGAGGTATGGCTACACCTTC
abundance: -; v_gene: TRBV5-6; d_gene: TRBD1; j_gene: TRBJ1-5; CDR3aa: CASQTGGINQPQHF; CDR3nt: TGTGCCAGCCAGACAGGGGGAATTAATCAGCCCCAGCATTTT
abundance: once; v_gene: TRBV4-2; d_gene: -; j_gene: TRBJ1-4; CDR3aa: CASSPGSRKLFF; CDR3nt: TGTGCCAGCAGCCCAGGGTCGCGAAAACTGTTTTTT
abundance: -; v_gene: TRBV7-9; d_gene: TRBD1; j_gene: TRBJ1-1; CDR3aa: CASSFEGRGGEAFF; CDR3nt: TGTGCCAGCAGCTTTGAAGGCAGGGGGGGTGAAGCTTTCTTT
abundance: -; v_gene: TRBV18; d_gene: -; j_gene: TRBJ1-2; CDR3aa: CASSPPGRNYGYTF; CDR3nt: TGTGCCAGCTCACCACCAGGCAGGAACTATGGCTACACCTTC
abundance: few; v_gene: TRBV5-1; d_gene: -; j_gene: TRBJ1-5; CDR3aa: CASSLAPLSGREPQHF; CDR3nt: TGCGCCAGCAGCTTGGCCCCACTCTCGGGCAGGGAGCCCCAGCATTTT
abundance: -; v_gene: TRBV5-1; d_gene: -; j_gene: TRBJ2-1; CDR3aa: CASTLEQGGWSYNEQFF; CDR3nt: TGCGCCAGCACCCTCGAACAGGGAGGATGGTCCTACAATGAGCAGTTCTTC
abundance: few; v_gene: TRBV10-2; d_gene: -; j_gene: TRBJ2-3; CDR3aa: CATRGVPGASTDTQYF; CDR3nt: TGCGCCACCCGGGGCGTGCCGGGTGCTAGCACAGATACGCAGTATTTT
abundance: -; v_gene: TRBV7-2; d_gene: -; j_gene: TRBJ1-6; CDR3aa: CASSSRGGGSPLHF; CDR3nt: TGTGCCAGCAGCTCGCGGGGAGGAGGTTCACCCCTCCACTTT
abundance: -; v_gene: TRBV11-2; d_gene: -; j_gene: TRBJ2-7; CDR3aa: CASSLALGSPYEQYF; CDR3nt: TGTGCCAGCAGCTTAGCATTAGGCTCCCCCTACGAGCAGTACTTC
abundance: -; v_gene: TRBV28; d_gene: TRBD2; j_gene: TRBJ2-1; CDR3aa: CASSVGGGWNEQFF; CDR3nt: TGTGCCAGCAGTGTGGGCGGGGGGTGGAATGAGCAGTTCTTC
abundance: -; v_gene: TRBV6-1; d_gene: -; j_gene: TRBJ2-7; CDR3aa: CASSRTVDTSEQYF; CDR3nt: TGTGCCAGCAGCCGGACAGTAGACACGAGCGAGCAGTACTTC
abundance: -; v_gene: TRBV12-3/TRBV12-4; d_gene: -; j_gene: TRBJ1-1; CDR3aa: CASTWRGWGTEAFF; CDR3nt: TGTGCCAGCACCTGGAGGGGCTGGGGCACTGAAGCTTTCTTT
abundance: few; v_gene: TRBV7-2; d_gene: -; j_gene: TRBJ1-1; CDR3aa: CASSFFWNTEAFF; CDR3nt: TGTGCCAGCAGCTTTTTTTGGAACACTGAAGCTTTCTTT
abundance: -; v_gene: TRBV7-2; d_gene: TRBD1; j_gene: TRBJ2-5; CDR3aa: CASSRDRQETQYF; CDR3nt: TGTGCCAGCAGCCGGGACAGACAAGAGACCCAGTACTTC
abundance: medium-sized; v_gene: TRBV3-1; d_gene: -; j_gene: TRBJ2-5; CDR3aa: CASAARETQYF; CDR3nt: TGTGCCAGCGCGGCCCGAGAGACCCAGTACTTC
abundance: -; v_gene: TRBV19; d_gene: TRBD2; j_gene: TRBJ2-1; CDR3aa: CASSTGTSGGARNEQFF; CDR3nt: TGTGCCAGTAGTACCGGGACTAGCGGGGGGGCACGCAATGAGCAGTTCTTC
abundance: few; v_gene: TRBV7-9; d_gene: -; j_gene: TRBJ1-6; CDR3aa: CASSLQPNSPLHF; CDR3nt: TGTGCCAGCAGCTTACAACCCAATTCACCCCTCCACTTT
abundance: few; v_gene: TRBV7-2; d_gene: -; j_gene: TRBJ1-2; CDR3aa: CASSHAYDYGYTF; CDR3nt: TGTGCCAGCAGCCACGCATACGACTATGGCTACACCTTC
abundance: few; v_gene: TRBV4-1; d_gene: TRBD2; j_gene: TRBJ2-1; CDR3aa: CASSPWTSRYNEQFF; CDR3nt: TGCGCCAGCAGCCCCTGGACTAGCCGTTACAATGAGCAGTTCTTC
abundance: -; v_gene: TRBV2; d_gene: -; j_gene: TRBJ1-6; CDR3aa: CASTTHQNSPLHF; CDR3nt: TGTGCCAGCACTACCCATCAGAATTCACCCCTCCACTTT